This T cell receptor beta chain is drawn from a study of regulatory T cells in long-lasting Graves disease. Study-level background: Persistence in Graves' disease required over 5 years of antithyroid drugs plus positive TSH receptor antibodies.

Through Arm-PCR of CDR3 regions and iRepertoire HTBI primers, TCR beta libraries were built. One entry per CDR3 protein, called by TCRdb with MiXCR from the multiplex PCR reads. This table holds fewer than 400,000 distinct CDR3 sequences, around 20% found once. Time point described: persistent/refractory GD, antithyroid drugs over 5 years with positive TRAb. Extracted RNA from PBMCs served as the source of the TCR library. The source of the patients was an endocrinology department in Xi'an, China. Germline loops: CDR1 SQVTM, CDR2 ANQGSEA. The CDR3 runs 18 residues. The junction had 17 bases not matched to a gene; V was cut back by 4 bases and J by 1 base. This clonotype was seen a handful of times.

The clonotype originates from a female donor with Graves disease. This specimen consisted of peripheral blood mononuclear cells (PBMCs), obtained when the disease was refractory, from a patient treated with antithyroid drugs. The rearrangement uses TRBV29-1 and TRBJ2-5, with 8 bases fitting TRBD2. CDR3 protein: CSVGGVRGSSGPQETQYF. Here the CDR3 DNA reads TGCAGCGTTGGGGGGGTAAGGGGCTCTAGCGGGCCCCAAGAGACCCAGTACTTC.